Listed below are T cell receptor beta chains from one sample, sequenced in a study of OX40 agonist ivuxolimab in advanced cancers. Some clones are missing from TCRdb's copy, which holds only in-frame ones; the method was immunoSEQ multiplex PCR. The sample has tens of thousands of clones; about 80% are singletons. Sequencing was performed on CD4+ or CD8+ T cells sorted from blood, taken in a trial of the OX40 agonist ivuxolimab. These receptors were taken from an adult with an advanced solid tumor such as melanoma, head and neck, liver or kidney cancer. Each CDR3 is given without its conserved first and last residue. A D gene is named only where the DNA matches it firmly.

>TRBV15|-|TRBJ2-3
ATLPDRISTDTQY
>TRBV13|TRBD2|TRBJ2-1
ASSSNAGTSLVYNEQF
>TRBV5-5|TRBD1|TRBJ1-2
ASSLRGQGNYGYT
>TRBV2|-|TRBJ1-2
ASRREQGSGYT
>TRBV7-2|-|TRBJ1-1
ASSRDMNTEAF
>TRBV19|TRBD2|TRBJ2-1
ASSMGEAGKQF
>TRBV29-1|-|TRBJ2-1
SVDLGVGNEQF
>TRBV18|TRBD2|TRBJ2-5
ASSPPGLAGGPGGTQY
>TRBV6-5|-|TRBJ2-3
ASSSYTDTQY
>TRBV5-1|TRBD2|TRBJ2-2
ASSPGRTSTGELF
>TRBV5-4|-|TRBJ2-4
ASSLVFGTLAKNIQY
>TRBV6-6|TRBD1|TRBJ2-5
ASSYRGLGETQY
>TRBV7-2|-|TRBJ2-5
ASSQTGKGRTQY
>TRBV28|-|TRBJ2-1
ASSFSLDMGDEQF